The rows below give T cell receptor beta chains drawn from one sample of a study of OX40 agonist ivuxolimab in advanced cancers. Using immunoSEQ multiplex PCR, the repertoire was profiled, and TCRdb retains in-frame clones only, with some absent. The sample contains thousands of clones, about 68% of which appear only once. The sample in question was CD4+ or CD8+ T cells sorted from blood, obtained in a trial of the OX40 agonist ivuxolimab. These receptors came from an adult with an advanced solid tumor such as melanoma, head and neck, liver or kidney cancer. The CDR3 runs from the conserved cysteine through the conserved F or W. The D gene is left open where the match is weak. Where a row states a size, it is once, few, many or the class of an expanded clone; other rows omit it.

V gene	D gene	J gene	clone size	CDR3 protein	CDR3 DNA
TRBV27	-	TRBJ1-1	-	CASSFGQRTEAFF	TGTGCCAGCAGTTTCGGACAGCGCACTGAAGCTTTCTTT
TRBV11-2	TRBD2	TRBJ2-7	-	CASSLLTSGYEQYF	TGTGCCAGCAGCCTTCTGACTAGCGGCTACGAGCAGTACTTC
TRBV28	-	TRBJ1-1	-	CASSLWTVNTEAFF	TGTGCCAGCAGTTTGTGGACAGTTAACACTGAAGCTTTCTTT
TRBV10-2	-	TRBJ1-5	-	CASSAASSYSNQPQHF	TGCGCCAGCAGTGCGGCCTCCTCTTATAGCAATCAGCCCCAGCATTTT
TRBV4-1	-	TRBJ1-1	-	CASSQDRGVGGEAFF	TGCGCCAGCAGCCAAGATCGAGGGGTAGGTGGTGAAGCTTTCTTT
TRBV4-2	-	TRBJ2-1	few	CASSQVNEQFF	TGTGCCAGCAGCCAGGTTAATGAGCAGTTCTTC
TRBV7-9	-	TRBJ2-7	-	CASSPSPAARGSPYEQYF	TGTGCCAGCAGCCCCAGCCCCGCCGCCAGGGGATCCCCCTACGAGCAGTACTTC
TRBV27	-	TRBJ2-1	few	CASAVLGYNEQFF	TGTGCCAGCGCCGTCTTAGGGTACAATGAGCAGTTCTTC
TRBV13	TRBD1	TRBJ2-5	-	CASSSSGGQETQYF	TGTGCCAGCAGCTCCTCAGGGGGACAAGAGACCCAGTACTTC
TRBV25-1	-	TRBJ1-2	-	CASSETHSGEQGYTF	TGTGCCAGCAGTGAAACTCATTCAGGGGAGCAAGGCTACACCTTC
TRBV28	-	TRBJ2-2	-	CASSPRVRVVRATGELFF	TGTGCCAGCAGTCCTCGCGTTCGAGTAGTAAGGGCGACCGGGGAGCTGTTTTTT
TRBV20-1	-	TRBJ2-1	-	CSAPYNEQFF	TGCAGTGCTCCGTACAATGAGCAGTTCTTC
TRBV5-6	-	TRBJ1-1	once	CASSLEGGRVSEAFF	TGTGCCAGCAGCTTGGAGGGGGGGCGCGTTTCTGAAGCTTTCTTT
TRBV9	-	TRBJ1-2	large	CASSPLSRGPYYGYTF	TGTGCCAGCAGCCCCCTCTCCAGGGGCCCCTACTATGGCTACACCTTC
TRBV7-2	TRBD2	TRBJ2-1	-	CAIRGTRQINEQFF	TGTGCCATCCGCGGGACTAGGCAAATCAATGAGCAGTTCTTC
TRBV28	-	TRBJ1-5	-	CASSLSVGARFQPQHF	TGTGCCAGCAGTTTATCGGTAGGGGCTCGGTTTCAGCCCCAGCATTTT
TRBV27	TRBD1	TRBJ2-4	-	CASSLYSGQLNIQYF	TGTGCCAGCAGTTTATACTCGGGACAGCTAAACATTCAGTACTTC
TRBV27	TRBD2	TRBJ2-7	once	CASSSKTSGFTYEQYF	TGTGCCAGCAGTTCCAAGACTAGCGGGTTTACCTACGAGCAGTACTTC
TRBV28	TRBD1	TRBJ2-7	-	CASRDRDAYEQYF	TGTGCCAGCCGGGACAGGGATGCCTACGAGCAGTACTTC
TRBV18	-	TRBJ2-7	-	CASSTGWGEQYF	TGTGCCAGCTCCACAGGATGGGGCGAGCAGTACTTC